This passage covers 18 T cell receptor beta chains from one sample sequenced in a study of blood T cell repertoires in COVID-19. The method was immunoSEQ multiplex PCR; TCRdb's version includes in-frame clones alone and lacks a portion of them. Among more than 70,000 clones, roughly 90% were seen once, and the ten largest hold less than 9%. The sequencing sample was made of peripheral blood. The receptor set was obtained from a man in his fifties or sixties with acute or convalescent COVID-19.

V gene TRBV10-2 combines with J gene TRBJ2-7, with D possibly TRBD2 on 6 matching bases. Per germline, CDR1 WSHSY and CDR2 SAAADI. There are 13 residues in the CDR3. Trimming removed 4 bases from V and 4 bases from J, with 11 bases in between. In nucleotides, the CDR3 is TGCGCCAGCAGTGTACTAGCCTCGTACGAGCAGTACTTC. The encoded protein is CASSVLASYEQYF.

This chain joins TRBV11-2 and TRBJ1-2; TRBD1 matches at 8 bases. CDR1 is SGHAT, CDR2 FQNNGV, per germline. The CDR3 consists of 17 residues. Germline trimming cut 7 bases from V and 4 bases from J; bases unmatched to any gene: 17. This CDR3 reads CASNLGQGQPGAYGYTF. For the CDR3, the DNA is TGTGCCAGCAACCTAGGACAGGGCCAACCTGGAGCCTATGGCTACACCTTC. Full variable domain (outside the CDR3, taken from reference TRBV11-2 and TRBJ1-2): EAGVAQSPRYKIIEKRQSVAFWCNPISGHATLYWYQQILGQGPKLLIQFQNNGVVDDSQLPKDRFSAERLKGVDSTLKIQPAKLEDSAVYLCASNLGQGQPGAYGYTFGSGTRLTVV.

The V call is TRBV2, the J call TRBJ2-1; D unclear. This CDR3 spans 14 amino acids. V was shortened by 6 bases and J by 1 base, with 10 bases between the two germline ends. Germline V CDR1 and CDR2: SNHLY, FYNNEI. CDR3 DNA sequence: TGTGCCAGCAGCGCTCGGTTTTCCTACAATGAGCAGTTCTTC. This encodes CASSARFSYNEQFF.

The chain is built from TRBV10-3 and TRBJ1-5, with D perhaps matching TRBD1 (5 bases). Trimming took off 4 bases at V and 7 bases at J, with 11 bases between the two ends. The CDR3 covers 13 residues. Germline V gives CDR1 ENHRY, CDR2 SYGVKD. CDR3 protein: CAISADGAQPQHF. CDR3 nucleotide sequence: TGTGCCATCAGTGCTGATGGGGCCCAGCCCCAGCATTTT.

J is TRBJ1-1 and V is TRBV19, with D possibly matching TRBD1 (5 bases). Trimming stripped 1 base from V and 10 bases from J, with 19 bases between. Germline values: CDR1 LNHDA, CDR2 SQIVND (reference sequence). The length of the CDR3 is 15 residues. The CDR3 region is CASSIGRRQTTGAFF. The CDR3 DNA sequence: TGTGCCAGTAGTATAGGCCGGAGACAGACAACCGGAGCTTTCTTT.

This clone appeared once. DNA of the CDR3: TGTGCCAGCAGCCAAATAATGGGACAGGGACCTAACTATGGCTACACCTTC. The encoded protein is CASSQIMGQGPNYGYTF. The chain uses TRBV27 and TRBJ1-2; TRBD1 agrees at 9 bases. This CDR3 has 17 amino acids. The trim removed 6 bases at V and 0 bases at J, leaving 11 bases unmatched. Per the germline V gene, CDR1 is MNHEY and CDR2 is SMNVEV (reference sequence).

The rearrangement uses TRBV30 and TRBJ1-5; 9 bases agree with TRBD1. The germline CDR1 and CDR2 sequences are GTSNPN and SVGIG (reference sequence). Germline trimming cut 2 bases from V and 0 bases from J; bases unmatched to any gene: 14. The CDR3 runs to 19 residues. The CDR3 region has the DNA TGTGCCTGGAGTAGGGGACAGGGTGTTTTTTTTTCTAGCAATCAGCCCCAGCATTTT. It yields the protein CAWSRGQGVFFSSNQPQHF.

The chain carries TRBV6-1 and TRBJ2-5; TRBD2 matches 11 bases. Unmatched junction bases numbered 9, after V lost 4 bases and J lost 5 bases. The CDR3 totals 16 residues. CDR1 and CDR2 (germline): MNHNS, SASEGT. CDR3 residues: CASSVGTSGGLETQYF. DNA for the CDR3: TGTGCCAGCAGTGTTGGTACTAGCGGGGGTTTGGAGACCCAGTACTTC.

This sequence joins TRBV7-8 and TRBJ2-3, with 12 nucleotides matching TRBD2. Per the germline V gene, CDR1 is SGHVS and CDR2 is FQNEAQ. CDR3 length equals 16 residues. With V trimmed by 4 bases and J by 7 bases, 9 bases remained unmatched. CDR3 nucleotide sequence: TGTGCCAGCAGCTCAAGGCGACTAGCGGGAGCAAATACGCAGTATTTT. Encoded protein: CASSSRRLAGANTQYF.

The rearrangement links TRBV6-2 or TRBV6-3 to TRBJ1-2; 7 bases are a match to TRBD1. The CDR3 sequence is 14 residues long. Germline CDR1 reads MNHEY; CDR2 reads SVGEGT. J was trimmed by 6 bases and V by 0 bases; bases with no gene match: 4. For the CDR3, the DNA is TGTGCCAGCAGTTACTCCTCCAGGGGGGATGGCTACACCTTC. It translates to CASSYSSRGDGYTF.

A single count supports this clone. The chain has TRBV5-5 and TRBJ2-7; tentatively, D is TRBD1 (5 bases). Germline loops: CDR1 SGHKS, CDR2 YYEKEE (reference sequence). The CDR3 runs 14 residues. The V end lost 0 bases, the J end lost 1 base, and 8 bases lay between the germline ends. The CDR3 DNA reads TGTGCCAGCAGCTTGGCCGACAGATCCTACGAGCAGTACTTC. Residues: CASSLADRSYEQYF.

This chain links TRBV12-3 or TRBV12-4 with TRBJ2-3, with D maybe TRBD2 (6 bases). Between the trimmed V and J ends, which lost 3 bases and 6 bases, there was a span of 10 bases. This CDR3 has 13 residues. CDR3 amino acids: CASSLAGTDTQYF. The DNA of the CDR3 is TGTGCCAGCAGTTTGGCGGGAACTGATACGCAGTATTTT.

The sample holds many counts of this clone. The rearrangement links TRBV30 to TRBJ2-2, with D maybe TRBD2 (5 bases). Germline V gives CDR1 GTSNPN, CDR2 SVGIG (reference sequence). The germline V and J ends were trimmed by 2 bases and 6 bases, with 7 bases remaining between them. The length of the CDR3 is 12 residues. As DNA, the CDR3 is TGTGCCTGGAGTTACGGGGCCGGGGAGCTGTTTTTT. Protein sequence: CAWSYGAGELFF.

J is TRBJ2-3 and V is TRBV18; 8 positions match TRBD2. In germline, CDR1 is KGHSH, CDR2 LQKENI. The junction had 5 bases not matched to a gene; V was cut back by 2 bases and J by 1 base. The CDR3 is made up of 16 amino acids. CDR3 in amino acids: CASSPKAGGGTDTQYF. CDR3 coding DNA: TGTGCCAGCTCACCAAAGGCGGGAGGTGGCACAGATACGCAGTATTTT.

This chain connects TRBV30 to TRBJ1-5; D is unclear. CDR3 length equals 14 residues. Germline CDR1 is GTSNPN and CDR2 is SVGIG (reference sequence). V was trimmed by 0 bases and J by 0 bases, leaving 6 bases between them. The CDR3 sequence: CAWSVELSNQPQHF. For the CDR3, the DNA is TGTGCCTGGAGTGTAGAACTTAGCAATCAGCCCCAGCATTTT.

A single count supports this clone. The gene calls are TRBV10-3 and TRBJ2-5; 10 bases line up with TRBD1. The CDR3 loop spans 14 amino acids. The germline V gene has CDR1 ENHRY and CDR2 SYGVKD. The trim removed 10 bases at V and 1 base at J, leaving 6 bases unmatched. CDR3 coding DNA: TGTGCCAGCGGGACAGGGGCCTCCCAAGAGACCCAGTACTTC. Translated: CASGTGASQETQYF.

The rearrangement links TRBV5-1 to TRBJ2-1; the match to TRBD2 covers 8 bases. The CDR3 sequence is 14 residues long. J was trimmed by 7 bases and V by 4 bases; bases with no gene match: 7. The germline V gene has CDR1 SGHRS and CDR2 YFSETQ. This CDR3 is CASSARLARNEQFF. CDR3 nucleotide sequence: TGCGCCAGCAGCGCACGACTAGCGAGGAATGAGCAGTTCTTC.

This clone occurred once. The chain links TRBV9 to TRBJ1-2, with 8 bases fitting TRBD1. With V trimmed by 2 bases and J by 0 bases, 0 bases remained unmatched. The CDR3 extends over 14 amino acids. Germline-derived CDR1 and CDR2 are SGDLS and YYNGEE. In nucleotides, the CDR3 is TGTGCCAGCAGCGTGACAGGGGCTAACTATGGCTACACCTTC. It translates to CASSVTGANYGYTF.